Listed here are 20 T cell receptor beta chains from one sample, sequenced in a study of cytomegalovirus exposure and HLA in healthy donors. Here immunoSEQ multiplex PCR was the method, and the copy in TCRdb shows in-frame clones only, minus some. The table has about 110,000 clones, around 87% seen once. Sequenced sample: PBMCs. The receptors were sampled from a woman aged 30 to 39 in good health and CMV-seropositive.

The chain carries TRBV7-2 and TRBJ2-1; D might be TRBD2 (5 bases). Trimming removed 8 bases at V and 3 bases at J, with 11 bases between. Germline V CDR1 and CDR2: SGHTA, FQGNSA. This CDR3 contains 13 residues. The CDR3 sequence: CASGRESYNEQFF. CDR3 DNA: TGTGCCAGCGGGAGAGAGAGCTACAATGAGCAGTTCTTC.

The chain has TRBV6-5 and TRBJ2-1; 7 nucleotides agree with TRBD1. This CDR3 region has 15 residues. Trimming removed 6 bases from V and 0 bases from J; junction bases left unmatched: 5. From germline, CDR1 is MNHEY and CDR2 SVGAGI. The CDR3 DNA follows: TGTGCCAGCAGCCGCGAGGGGGCCTCCTACAATGAGCAGTTCTTC. The encoded protein is CASSREGASYNEQFF.

Points on this clone: One end of the junction varies from germline; a read error may be responsible. The rearrangement uses TRBV15 and TRBJ1-6; D perhaps matches TRBD1 (6 bases). There are 16 residues in the CDR3. Looked up from germline, CDR1 is LNHNV and CDR2 is YYDKDF (reference sequence). CDR3 DNA sequence: TGTGCCACCAGCAGAGCCCCGGGACAAGTCCATTCGCCCCTCCACTTT. The encoded protein is CATSRAPGQVHSPLHF. Full variable domain (missing parts from reference TRBV15 and TRBJ1-6): DAMVIQNPRYQVTQFGKPVTLSCSQTLNHNVMYWYQQKSSQAPKLLFHYYDKDFNNEADTPDNFQSRRPNTSFCFLDIRSPGLGDTAMYLCATSRAPGQVHSPLHFGNGTRLTVT.

This clone was detected once. Sequence at one end of the junction differs from germline and may be a read error. The chain is built from TRBV18 and TRBJ2-2, with 7 bases lining up with TRBD1. CDR1 KGHSH and CDR2 LQKENI come from the germline V gene. CDR3 length: 17 residues. CDR3 in amino acids: CASSQTKTGPKTGELFF. CDR3 bases: TGTGCCAGCTCACAAACTAAGACAGGGCCGAAGACCGGGGAGCTGTTTTTT.

The genes are TRBV30 and TRBJ2-1; D perhaps matches TRBD2 (5 bases). The CDR3 length is 15 residues. V dropped 3 bases and J dropped 7 bases, with 19 bases sitting between them. Per germline, CDR1 GTSNPN and CDR2 SVGIG (reference sequence). The chain's CDR3 is CAWRSTPRGWNEQFF. The CDR3 DNA reads TGTGCCTGGAGGTCGACTCCTCGAGGGTGGAATGAGCAGTTCTTC.

CDR3 amino acids: CASSVEGQSYEQYF. The CDR3 DNA sequence: TGTGCCAGCAGCGTAGAGGGGCAGTCTTACGAGCAGTACTTC. This chain uses TRBV7-9 with TRBJ2-7; either TRBD1 or TRBD2 may supply D (5 bases each). The CDR3 loop spans 14 amino acids. V lost 5 bases and J 4 bases, leaving 15 bases between the germline ends. Germline CDR1 reads SEHNR; CDR2 reads FQNEAQ (reference sequence).

The rearrangement uses TRBV7-9 and TRBJ2-7; D uncertain. Germline CDR1 and CDR2: SEHNR and FQNEAQ (reference sequence). The CDR3 has 12 residues. The V end was cut by 3 bases, the J end by 2 bases, with 5 bases between. The CDR3, as DNA: TGTGCCAGCAGCTTGGGCGCCTACGAGCAGTACTTC. Its translation is CASSLGAYEQYF.

CDR3 sequence reads: CASSSRMALSTDTQYF. The CDR3 nucleotides are TGTGCCAGCAGTTCCCGAATGGCCCTGAGCACAGATACGCAGTATTTT. The V gene is TRBV5-4, the J gene TRBJ2-3, with unresolved D. Germline values: CDR1 SGHNT, CDR2 YYREEE (reference sequence). V was trimmed by 5 bases and J by 0 bases, leaving 16 bases between them. The CDR3 runs 16 residues.

The chain has TRBV6-5 and TRBJ2-3; TRBD2 aligns across 12 bases. CDR3 length equals 15 residues. The germline V gene encodes CDR1 MNHEY and CDR2 SVGAGI. V was pared by 4 bases and J by 6 bases, with 5 bases of the junction left unmatched. The CDR3 region has the DNA TGTGCCAGCAGTTCGACTAGCGGGAGTGTGGATACGCAGTATTTT. Encoded protein: CASSSTSGSVDTQYF.

This clone appeared once. The rearrangement joins TRBV7-7 to TRBJ2-7; 10 positions match TRBD1. Germline assignment: CDR1 SSHAT and CDR2 FNYEAQ (reference sequence). J gave up 6 bases and V 5 bases, and 7 bases lay outside the gene matches. The CDR3 length is 14 residues. CDR3 residues: CASSDDRGQFEQYF. DNA of the CDR3: TGTGCCAGCAGCGATGACAGGGGGCAGTTCGAGCAGTACTTC. Full variable domain (missing parts from reference TRBV7-7 and TRBJ2-7): GAGVSQSPRYKVTKRGQDVTLRCDPISSHATLYWYQQALGQGPEFLTYFNYEAQPDKSGLPSDRFSAERPEGSISTLTIQRTEQRDSAMYRCASSDDRGQFEQYFGPGTRLTVT.

This clone was seen a single time. V is TRBV19 and J is TRBJ1-5; 8 bases map to TRBD1. The CDR3 contains 15 residues. Germline CDR1 reads LNHDA; CDR2 reads SQIVND (reference sequence). With 4 bases clipped from V and 1 base from J, the junction kept 3 bases outside the gene matches. For the CDR3, the DNA is TGTGCCAGTAGTACGACAGGGGAAAGCAATCAGCCCCAGCATTTT. Its protein is CASSTTGESNQPQHF. Variable domain in full (rest from reference TRBV19 and TRBJ1-5): DGGITQSPKYLFRKEGQNVTLSCEQNLNHDAMYWYRQDPGQGLRLIYYSQIVNDFQKGDIAEGYSVSREKKESFPLTVTSAQKNPTAFYLCASSTTGESNQPQHFGDGTRLSIL.

This sequence joins TRBV10-1 and TRBJ2-7, with D maybe TRBD2 (6 bases). The CDR3 consists of 15 residues. CDR1 and CDR2 from the germline V gene are WNHNN and SYGVQD (reference sequence). The V gene lost 6 bases and the J gene lost 3 bases, with 18 bases spanning the gap. The chain's CDR3 is CASRGFTTRHYEQYF. The CDR3 coding sequence is TGCGCCAGCAGGGGATTTACGACTAGACACTACGAGCAGTACTTC.

This chain links TRBV13 with TRBJ2-1; no reliable D call. Germline V gene data show CDR1 as PRHDT and CDR2 as FYEKMQ (reference sequence). This CDR3 spans 17 amino acids. V lost 2 bases to trimming and J lost 3 bases, with 17 bases between them. In DNA, the CDR3 is TGTGCCAGCAGCTTAATCCCCGAATTCCTATACTACAATGAGCAGTTCTTC. Residues: CASSLIPEFLYYNEQFF.

This sequence joins TRBV4-3 and TRBJ2-7; 12 bases align to TRBD1. The V segment lost 1 base and the J segment 5 bases; nucleotides outside the gene matches: 0. This CDR3 has 14 amino acids. Germline V CDR1 and CDR2: LGHNA, YSLEER. CDR3 coding DNA: TGCGCCAGCAGCCAAGGGGACAGGGGGCACGAGCAGTACTTC. Amino acids: CASSQGDRGHEQYF.

This rearrangement joins TRBV7-9 to TRBJ2-3, with 9 bases matching TRBD2. The CDR3 consists of 17 residues. The trim removed 1 base at V and 0 bases at J, leaving 5 bases unmatched. Looked up from germline, CDR1 is SEHNR and CDR2 is FQNEAQ (reference sequence). The CDR3 reads CASSLESLAGSTDTQYF. In nucleotides, the CDR3 is TGTGCCAGCAGCTTAGAGAGTCTAGCGGGGAGCACAGATACGCAGTATTTT.

The CDR3 protein is CAWSTLNTEAFF. CDR3 coding DNA: TGTGCCTGGTCGACACTGAACACTGAAGCTTTCTTT. This rearrangement joins TRBV30 to TRBJ1-1, with D hard to call. The CDR3 is 12 residues long. Per germline, CDR1 GTSNPN and CDR2 SVGIG (reference sequence). V was shortened by 5 bases and J by 0 bases, with 7 bases between the two germline ends.

The chain carries TRBV6-5 and TRBJ1-1; D remains unclear. The CDR3 extends over 13 amino acids. V was trimmed by 9 bases and J by 7 bases, leaving 18 bases between them. CDR1 is MNHEY and CDR2 is SVGAGI in the germline V gene. In nucleotides, the CDR3 is TGTGCCAGTAAACTTACCGGGTACCATGAAGCTTTCTTT. It specifies CASKLTGYHEAFF.

The chain joins TRBV6-6 to TRBJ2-5, with D possibly being TRBD2 (5 bases). The V and J ends lost 5 bases and 5 bases respectively, with 12 bases between them. This CDR3 is built from 13 residues. Germline V gene data show CDR1 as MNHNY and CDR2 as SVGAGI (reference sequence). This CDR3 is CASSPGPGETQYF. The CDR3 bases are TGTGCCAGCAGTCCCGGGCCGGGGGAGACCCAGTACTTC.

The count of this clone is one. The rearrangement joins TRBV30 to TRBJ2-2; 11 nucleotides agree with TRBD2. This CDR3 is 17 amino acids long. J was trimmed by 4 bases and V by 3 bases; bases with no gene match: 10. CDR1 is GTSNPN, CDR2 SVGIG, per germline (reference sequence). CDR3 loop: CAWSRARTSGLTGELFF. DNA of the CDR3: TGTGCCTGGAGCCGTGCGAGGACTAGCGGGCTCACCGGGGAGCTGTTTTTT.

The gene calls are TRBV4-1 and TRBJ1-1; 9 bases align to TRBD1. After removal of 4 bases from V and 5 bases from J, the junction contained 8 bases not matched to a gene. The CDR3 has 15 amino acids. Per the germline V gene, CDR1 is MGHRA and CDR2 is YSYEKL. The CDR3 loop is CASSRLTGGGTEAFF. CDR3 nucleotide sequence: TGCGCCAGCAGCCGGTTGACAGGGGGAGGTACTGAAGCTTTCTTT.